The 25 T cell receptor beta chains in this list originate from one sample, sequenced in a study of blood T cell repertoires in COVID-19. Method: immunoSEQ multiplex PCR; TCRdb's copy keeps in-frame clones and lacks some. The data contain around 310,000 clones, about 89% of them singletons. Source material: peripheral blood. The source of these receptors is an older woman with acute or convalescent COVID-19.

The chain links TRBV6-5 to TRBJ2-2, with 7 bases matching TRBD1. The trim removed 7 bases at V and 4 bases at J, leaving 3 bases unmatched. The CDR3 loop spans 13 amino acids. Germline V gene lookup returns CDR1 MNHEY and CDR2 SVGAGI. The CDR3 sequence: CASKQGFTGELFF. CDR3 nucleotide sequence: TGTGCCAGCAAACAGGGGTTCACCGGGGAGCTGTTTTTT.

This rearrangement joins TRBV4-3 to TRBJ2-5; 12 bases agree with TRBD2. CDR3 length: 16 amino acids. Germline V lookup: CDR1 LGHNA, CDR2 YSLEER. V lost 1 base to trimming and J lost 5 bases; unmatched junction nucleotides: 5. CDR3 sequence reads: CASSQGPGTSGETQYF. The CDR3, as DNA: TGCGCCAGCAGCCAAGGCCCTGGGACTAGCGGGGAGACCCAGTACTTC.

The gene calls are TRBV23-1 and TRBJ2-4; 8 bases fit TRBD1. TRBV23-1 is classed as an ORF, of uncertain function. CDR3 length equals 16 residues. The V and J ends lost 2 bases and 3 bases, in that order; junction bases with no gene match: 6. The CDR3 spells CASSQPGQVFKNIQYF. CDR3 coding DNA: TGCGCCAGCAGTCAACCGGGACAGGTTTTCAAAAACATTCAGTACTTC.

The CDR3, as DNA: TGTGCCAGCAGCTCGGGGACAAACCAAGAGACCCAGTACTTC. As protein: CASSSGTNQETQYF. The chain is built from TRBV7-2 and TRBJ2-5; D possibly corresponds to TRBD1 (6 bases). Germline CDR1 reads SGHTA; CDR2 reads FQGNSA. This CDR3 comprises 14 residues. The V and J ends lost 4 bases and 0 bases respectively, with 9 bases between them.

V usage is TRBV4-3 and J usage is TRBJ2-1; 10 bases are shared with TRBD2. In germline, CDR1 is LGHNA, CDR2 YSLEER. Germline trimming cut 0 bases from V and 9 bases from J; bases unmatched to any gene: 5. This CDR3 region has 15 residues. CDR3 protein: CASSQDEGLALEQFF. In nucleotides, the CDR3 is TGCGCCAGCAGCCAAGATGAGGGACTAGCGCTTGAGCAGTTCTTC.

The chain couples TRBV2 to TRBJ1-2, with D possibly matching TRBD1 (6 bases). With 7 bases removed from V and 3 bases from J, the gap between germline ends came to 18 bases. The CDR3 contains 15 residues. Per the germline V gene, CDR1 is SNHLY and CDR2 is FYNNEI. The CDR3 region is CASIGPGAGDYGYTF. The CDR3 DNA reads as TGTGCCAGCATCGGCCCCGGAGCAGGGGACTATGGCTACACCTTC.

V usage is TRBV29-1 and J usage is TRBJ1-2; possibly TRBD1 for D (5 bases). The CDR3 extends over 18 amino acids. Germline CDR1 and CDR2: SQVTM and ANQGSEA. V was pared by 1 base and J by 3 bases, with 24 bases between. CDR3 nucleotide sequence: TGCAGCGTTGAAGGGGGGACTTCGGAGGGAATTCCGTACTATGGCTACACCTTC. This gives the protein CSVEGGTSEGIPYYGYTF.

The rearrangement links TRBV7-2 to TRBJ1-1; 10 bases align to TRBD1. CDR3 length: 17 amino acids. Unmatched junction bases numbered 9, after V lost 4 bases and J lost 1 base. The germline V gene encodes CDR1 SGHTA and CDR2 FQGNSA. CDR3: CASSSPGQGLGNTEAFF. CDR3 in DNA: TGTGCCAGCAGCTCACCGGGACAGGGGTTGGGGAACACTGAAGCTTTCTTT.

The chain employs TRBV7-3 and TRBJ1-3, with TRBD1 identical over 7 bases. The CDR3 runs to 17 residues. Germline trimming cut 2 bases from V and 3 bases from J; bases unmatched to any gene: 10. Germline V gene data show CDR1 as SGHTA and CDR2 as FQGTGA. CDR3 DNA: TGTGCCAGCAGCTTAGAAGGGTCACAGGGGTTTGGAAACACCATATATTTT. Its translation is CASSLEGSQGFGNTIYF.

The chain uses TRBV2 and TRBJ1-2, with TRBD1 matching over 7 bases. Germline V CDR1 and CDR2: SNHLY, FYNNEI. This CDR3 contains 12 residues. V dropped 7 bases and J dropped 6; count of bases not matched to a gene: 5. The CDR3 DNA is TGTGCCAGCAACACAGGGGATGATGGCTACACCTTC. It encodes CASNTGDDGYTF.

This sequence joins TRBV29-1 and TRBJ1-2; D ambiguous. The CDR3 length is 12 residues. Looked up from germline, CDR1 is SQVTM and CDR2 is ANQGSEA. The V and J ends lost 3 bases and 4 bases respectively, with 9 bases between them. Here the CDR3 DNA reads TGCAGCGTTGAGGTCAGCGTCTATGGCTACACCTTC. This sequence encodes CSVEVSVYGYTF.

As to this clone: Within the sample, other DNA sequences also encode this same CDR3. The rearrangement joins TRBV11-2 to TRBJ1-1; D call uncertain. CDR1 and CDR2 (germline): SGHAT, FQNNGV. V lost 5 bases and J 0 bases, leaving 7 bases between the germline ends. CDR3 size: 13 residues. CDR3 amino acids: CASSLSVNTEAFF. CDR3 coding DNA: TGTGCCAGCAGCCTCAGCGTGAACACTGAAGCTTTCTTT.

The V call is TRBV5-1, the J call TRBJ1-3, with TRBD1 as a possible D gene (5 bases). V was pared by 3 bases and J by 4 bases, with 14 bases between. CDR1 is SGHRS and CDR2 is YFSETQ in the germline V gene. This CDR3 has 15 amino acids. In DNA, the CDR3 is TGCGCCAGCAGCTCCCTTGTCAGGGCCGGAAACACCATATATTTT. Translating gives CASSSLVRAGNTIYF. The full variable domain, in which reference TRBV5-1 and TRBJ1-3 provide the parts outside the CDR3, is KAGVTQTPRYLIKTRGQQVTLSCSPISGHRSVSWYQQTPGQGLQFLFEYFSETQRNKGNFPGRFSGRQFSNSRSEMNVSTLELGDSALYLCASSSLVRAGNTIYFGEGSWLTVV.

This sequence joins TRBV27 and TRBJ2-3, with 10 bases fitting TRBD1. The V segment lost 8 bases and the J segment 3 bases; nucleotides outside the gene matches: 8. Per the germline V gene, CDR1 is MNHEY and CDR2 is SMNVEV (reference sequence). This CDR3 contains 15 residues. CDR3 DNA: TGTGCCAGCGCACGGGGACAGGGGAGAACAGATACGCAGTATTTT. It specifies CASARGQGRTDTQYF.

The gene calls are TRBV24-1 and TRBJ1-2, with a weak D call TRBD1 (5 bases). This CDR3 contains 12 residues. CDR1 and CDR2 (germline): KGHDR, SFDVKD. Between the trimmed V and J ends, which lost 5 bases and 7 bases, there was a span of 10 bases. Written as DNA, the CDR3 is TGTGCCACCAGTGTGGGAGGGACTGGCTACACCTTC. Amino acid sequence: CATSVGGTGYTF.

The chain joins TRBV4-1 to TRBJ2-5, with TRBD2 as a possible D gene (6 bases). Looked up from germline, CDR1 is MGHRA and CDR2 is YSYEKL. The CDR3 sequence is 15 residues long. The V gene lost 2 bases and the J gene lost 3 bases, with 13 bases spanning the gap. The CDR3 reads CASSQLRDSKETQYF. CDR3 nucleotide sequence: TGCGCCAGCAGCCAACTCCGGGACTCTAAAGAGACCCAGTACTTC.

The rearrangement links TRBV5-4 to TRBJ2-5, with D maybe TRBD2 (6 bases). Germline V lookup: CDR1 SGHNT, CDR2 YYREEE (reference sequence). CDR3 length equals 15 residues. Trimming stripped 7 bases from V and 4 bases from J, with 20 bases between. The DNA for the CDR3 is TGTGCCAGCTTCGGGAGTGGCAGGAGAGGAGAGACCCAGTACTTC. Protein: CASFGSGRRGETQYF.

The V and J genes are TRBV19 and TRBJ1-6, with D perhaps TRBD1 (6 bases). The germline V gene encodes CDR1 LNHDA and CDR2 SQIVND (reference sequence). The length of the CDR3 is 16 residues. The V and J ends lost 8 bases and 4 bases respectively, with 18 bases between them. In nucleotides, the CDR3 is TGTGCCAGTCGCCCGAAGGGGGACGTGTATAATTCACCCCTCCACTTT. Protein: CASRPKGDVYNSPLHF.

The J gene is TRBJ2-5, the V gene TRBV28; 9 bases align to TRBD2. The CDR3 loop spans 15 amino acids. CDR1 is MDHEN and CDR2 is SYDVKM in the germline V gene. Trimming at V came to 2 bases and at J to 1 base, leaving 2 bases not matched to a gene. The CDR3 loop is CASSLSGGSQETQYF. CDR3 sequence (DNA): TGTGCCAGCAGTTTAAGCGGGGGGTCCCAAGAGACCCAGTACTTC.

The J gene is TRBJ2-6, the V gene TRBV19; 8 nucleotides line up with TRBD1. CDR3 length: 20 amino acids. The V gene's germline CDR1 is LNHDA and CDR2 SQIVND (reference sequence). J gave up 4 bases and V 2 bases, and 16 bases lay outside the gene matches. This CDR3 is CASSIHKRIRQGSGANVLTF. In DNA form, the CDR3 reads TGTGCCAGTAGTATACACAAGCGAATAAGACAGGGGTCCGGGGCCAACGTCCTGACTTTC.

This clone is judged large. The rearrangement uses TRBV7-3 and TRBJ2-5; TRBD2 matches 10 bases. CDR1 and CDR2 (germline): SGHTA, FQGTGA. The J segment lost 5 bases and the V segment lost 4 bases, leaving 10 bases of the junction unmatched. The CDR3 totals 16 residues. CDR3 loop: CASSSPSSGRRETQYF. The CDR3, as DNA: TGTGCCAGCAGCTCACCGTCTAGCGGGAGAAGGGAGACCCAGTACTTC. Variable domain in full (rest from reference TRBV7-3 and TRBJ2-5): GAGVSQTPSNKVTEKGKYVELRCDPISGHTALYWYRQSLGQGPEFLIYFQGTGAADDSGLPNDRFFAVRPEGSVSTLKIQRTERGDSAVYLCASSSPSSGRRETQYFGPGTRLLVL.

This clone was recorded a few times. The chain couples TRBV6-4 to TRBJ1-3; possibly TRBD1 for D (5 bases). The CDR3 runs 15 residues. The V end lost 6 bases, the J end lost 0 bases, and 12 bases lay between the germline ends. Germline V gene lookup returns CDR1 MRHNA and CDR2 SNTAGT. The CDR3: CASRNRFSSGNTIYF. The CDR3 DNA reads as TGTGCCAGCAGGAACAGGTTTAGCTCTGGAAACACCATATATTTT.

The chain links TRBV7-9 to TRBJ2-3; TRBD1 is a possible D gene (7 bases). The CDR3 consists of 13 residues. Trimming took off 6 bases at V and 4 bases at J, with 11 bases between the two ends. Germline loops: CDR1 SEHNR, CDR2 FQNEAQ (reference sequence). The CDR3 sequence: CASSQGGADTQYF. In DNA, the CDR3 is TGTGCCAGCAGTCAGGGGGGTGCAGATACGCAGTATTTT.

This rearrangement joins TRBV4-1 to TRBJ1-1; maybe TRBD1 (5 bases). This CDR3 is built from 14 residues. The V gene's germline CDR1 is MGHRA and CDR2 YSYEKL. Between the trimmed V and J ends, which lost 2 bases and 1 base, there was a span of 8 bases. CDR3 sequence (DNA): TGCGCCAGCAGCCAAAGAACAGGGAACACTGAAGCTTTCTTT. It is translated as CASSQRTGNTEAFF.

The chain joins TRBV4-3 to TRBJ1-1; 7 nucleotides agree with TRBD1. The V segment lost 1 base and the J segment 3 bases; nucleotides outside the gene matches: 5. The CDR3 runs to 15 residues. The germline CDR1 and CDR2 sequences are LGHNA and YSLEER. CDR3 nucleotide sequence: TGCGCCAGCAGCCAAGCAGACAGGGTCGACACTGAAGCTTTCTTT. The encoded protein is CASSQADRVDTEAFF.